Below are 32 T cell receptor beta chains sequenced from a single sample in a study of CD8 T cells in Susac syndrome (dated by TCRdb to the late 2010s). Libraries came from the immunoSEQ multiplex PCR assay. RNA was extracted with the RNeasy kit and 0.5 to 1 ug was reverse transcribed using random hexamers. TCRdb trimmed public reads at Q25 via fastp, called clones via MiXCR and kept in-frame beta chains. Identical CDR3 proteins give one entry, which carries the most common genes and DNA. The sample table holds about 300,000 distinct CDR3 sequences, of which around 91% were seen once. Around 0.18% of the sample is taken by the ten largest. Sequenced sample: CD8+ T cells from PBMCs. All receptors come from a human donor with multiple sclerosis.

The chain uses TRBV27 and TRBJ2-1, with 7 bases identical to TRBD2. The CDR3 sequence is 14 residues long. With V trimmed by 5 bases and J by 8 bases, 9 bases remained unmatched. CDR1 is MNHEY, CDR2 SMNVEV, per germline (reference sequence). This chain's CDR3 is CASSQPSGRDEQFF. The CDR3 bases are TGTGCCAGCAGTCAGCCCTCTGGGAGGGATGAGCAGTTCTTC.

The chain is built from TRBV6-1 and TRBJ1-5; unclear D gene. The CDR3 covers 18 residues. Germline V gene data show CDR1 as MNHNS and CDR2 as SASEGT. Deletions cut 4 bases from V and 4 bases from J, with 23 bases between. CDR3 region: CASSVPFLASVVNQPQHF. The CDR3 bases are TGTGCCAGCAGTGTACCCTTCCTTGCGTCGGTTGTGAATCAGCCCCAGCATTTT.

The chain has TRBV7-9 and TRBJ2-1, with 12 bases matching TRBD1. Unmatched junction bases numbered 9, after V lost 7 bases and J lost 8 bases. CDR3 length: 15 amino acids. From germline, CDR1 is SEHNR and CDR2 FQNEAQ (reference sequence). The DNA of the CDR3 is TGTGCCAGCATCGGGGACAGGGGGCATAAGGATGAGCAGTTCTTC. Residues: CASIGDRGHKDEQFF.

This clonotype was recorded only once. The V call is TRBV9, the J call TRBJ2-5, with TRBD1 matching 8 bases. The last part of the DNA fits TRBJ2-1 better; the J call may be wrong. This CDR3 is built from 14 residues. The germline gives CDR1 SGDLS, CDR2 YYNGEE. CDR3 DNA: TGTGCCAGCAGTGATTCGACAGGGGCCCCTTCCCAGTTCTTC. Residues: CASSDSTGAPSQFF.

The rearrangement uses TRBV2 and TRBJ2-2; D call uncertain. Trimming cost V 6 bases and J 6 bases, with 8 bases left between them. The CDR3 is 12 amino acids. CDR1 and CDR2 (germline): SNHLY, FYNNEI. CDR3 in DNA: TGTGCCAGCAGGGGGTTACCCGGGGAGCTGTTTTTT. Its translation: CASRGLPGELFF. Using reference TRBV2 and TRBJ2-2 for the parts outside the CDR3, the full variable domain is EPEVTQTPSHQVTQMGQEVILRCVPISNHLYFYWYRQILGQKVEFLVSFYNNEISEKSEIFDDQFSVERPDGSNFTLKIRSTKLEDSAMYFCASRGLPGELFFGEGSRLTVL.

The J gene is TRBJ1-4, the V gene TRBV13, with 7 bases matching TRBD1. The CDR3 is 14 residues long. J was trimmed by 4 bases and V by 5 bases; bases with no gene match: 4. CDR1 and CDR2 from the germline V gene are PRHDT and FYEKMQ (reference sequence). CDR3 DNA: TGTGCCAGCAGCCAGACAGGGTTTAATGAAAAACTGTTTTTT. Translated: CASSQTGFNEKLFF.

The chain employs TRBV5-1 and TRBJ2-3; D uncertain. With 0 bases removed from V and 11 bases from J, the gap between germline ends came to 10 bases. CDR3 length: 12 residues. Looked up from germline, CDR1 is SGHRS and CDR2 is YFSETQ. The CDR3 bases are TGCGCCAGCAGCTTGGGCGGATCTGGGCAGTATTTT. It specifies CASSLGGSGQYF.

The CDR3 region is CASSQDRGLRELFF. The CDR3 nucleotides are TGTGCCAGCAGTCAGGACAGGGGGCTAAGGGAGCTGTTTTTT. The chain recombines TRBV9 with TRBJ2-2; TRBD1 matches at 11 bases. The junction had 6 bases not matched to a gene; V was cut back by 5 bases and J by 9 bases. The CDR3 extends over 14 amino acids. CDR1 is SGDLS and CDR2 is YYNGEE in the germline V gene.

J is TRBJ1-6 and V is TRBV27; D ambiguous. V was cut by 7 bases and J by 10 bases, with 17 bases left in between. There are 14 residues in the CDR3. Germline V CDR1 and CDR2: MNHEY, SMNVEV (reference sequence). The CDR3 is CASTLDPAYSPLHF. CDR3 in DNA: TGTGCCAGCACCCTAGATCCGGCGTACTCACCCCTCCACTTT.

The DNA of the CDR3 is TGCGCCAGCAGCCAATACCAGGGACCGTTGGAGACCCAGTACTTC. Encoded protein: CASSQYQGPLETQYF. The gene calls are TRBV4-3 and TRBJ2-5, with D perhaps matching TRBD1 or TRBD2 (5 bases each). Germline values: CDR1 LGHNA, CDR2 YSLEER. The CDR3 sequence is 15 residues long. The V end was cut by 2 bases, the J end by 5 bases, with 15 bases between.

The J gene is TRBJ2-2, the V gene TRBV7-3; possible D gene TRBD2, 6 bases. Trimming pared 2 bases from V and 4 bases from J, leaving 14 bases between. This CDR3 has 16 amino acids. Germline-derived CDR1 and CDR2 are SGHTA and FQGTGA. The CDR3 nucleotides read TGTGCCAGCAGCTTATCAAGCGGGCTTGGCACCGGGGAGCTGTTTTTT. It is translated as CASSLSSGLGTGELFF.

The chain links TRBV28 to TRBJ1-2; D not resolved. V was cut by 3 bases and J by 9 bases, with 17 bases left in between. The CDR3 sequence is 14 residues long. The germline V gene has CDR1 MDHEN and CDR2 SYDVKM. This CDR3 reads CASSFIGGSVSYTF. In DNA form, the CDR3 reads TGTGCCAGCAGTTTCATCGGTGGCTCCGTGAGCTACACCTTC.

The V call is TRBV7-9, the J call TRBJ2-3; D might be TRBD2 (7 bases). The CDR3 contains 17 residues. Trimming shortened V by 4 bases and J by 5 bases, and 22 bases separated the two germline ends. Per germline, CDR1 SEHNR and CDR2 FQNEAQ (reference sequence). CDR3 DNA sequence: TGTGCCAGCAGCTCCGCTCAGGGAGGGGGGCCTCGAGATACGCAGTATTTT. This encodes CASSSAQGGGPRDTQYF.

V usage is TRBV19 and J usage is TRBJ1-5; no clear D gene. The CDR3 is 12 residues long. CDR1 is LNHDA and CDR2 is SQIVND in the germline V gene (reference sequence). Between the trimmed V and J ends, which lost 7 bases and 9 bases, there was a span of 13 bases. CDR3 residues: CASTLGSLPQHF. The CDR3 DNA is TGTGCCAGTACGCTGGGATCCCTGCCCCAGCATTTT.

This clonotype has just one count. CDR3 sequence: CASTLGQGGGYTF. The CDR3 bases are TGTGCCAGCACTTTGGGACAGGGTGGAGGCTACACCTTC. The chain joins TRBV12-3 or TRBV12-4 to TRBJ1-2; 9 bases are shared with TRBD1. The CDR3 extends over 13 amino acids. With 7 bases clipped from V and 8 bases from J, the junction kept 8 bases outside the gene matches.

The chain combines TRBV7-9 with TRBJ2-1; TRBD2 aligns across 10 bases. CDR1 SEHNR and CDR2 FQNEAQ come from the germline V gene (reference sequence). Losses at the gene ends were 5 bases for V and 7 bases for J; bases not matched to a gene: 11. This CDR3 comprises 16 residues. CDR3 nucleotides: TGTGCCAGCAGCCCGCCCGGAGCGGGAGGGTGGAATGAGCAGTTCTTC. This gives the protein CASSPPGAGGWNEQFF.

The chain combines TRBV28 with TRBJ2-1; TRBD2 aligns across 12 bases. The V gene's germline CDR1 is MDHEN and CDR2 SYDVKM. The trim removed 3 bases at V and 6 bases at J, leaving 0 bases unmatched. This CDR3 has 14 amino acids. The CDR3 DNA reads TGTGCCAGCAGTTTGACTAGCGGGGGCAATGAGCAGTTCTTC. This translates into CASSLTSGGNEQFF.

This clonotype was observed a few times. The rearrangement links TRBV7-9 to TRBJ1-2; no clear D. The CDR3 sequence is 13 residues long. Trimming removed 1 base at V and 4 bases at J, with 7 bases between. The germline CDR1 and CDR2 sequences are SEHNR and FQNEAQ (reference sequence). CDR3 sequence reads: CASSLGVGYGYTF. The CDR3 bases are TGTGCCAGCAGCTTAGGGGTTGGCTATGGCTACACCTTC.

The genes are TRBV7-9 and TRBJ2-3; 7 nucleotides line up with TRBD2. The germline gives CDR1 SEHNR, CDR2 FQNEAQ (reference sequence). V gave up 6 bases and J gave up 5 bases; unmatched junction bases: 5. The CDR3 is 13 amino acids. CDR3: CASRRIAGDTQYF. The CDR3 region has the DNA TGTGCCAGCAGACGAATAGCGGGAGATACGCAGTATTTT.

This chain connects TRBV12-3 or TRBV12-4 to TRBJ1-2; possibly TRBD1 for D (6 bases). Between the trimmed V and J ends, which lost 6 bases and 2 bases, there was a span of 10 bases. The CDR3 covers 13 residues. Here the CDR3 reads CASSWGPNYGYTF. CDR3 in DNA: TGTGCCAGCAGCTGGGGGCCGAACTATGGCTACACCTTC.

V is TRBV12-3 or TRBV12-4 and J is TRBJ2-5, with 7 bases matching TRBD2. This CDR3 is built from 16 residues. The V gene end was trimmed by 5 bases and the J gene end by 3 bases; junction bases not matched to a gene: 12. The CDR3 sequence: CASSPDGRSHKETQYF. The CDR3 DNA sequence: TGTGCCAGCAGTCCGGACGGGAGGTCCCACAAAGAGACCCAGTACTTC.

The chain recombines TRBV3-1 with TRBJ1-2; TRBD1 agrees at 7 bases. From germline, CDR1 is LGHDT and CDR2 YNNKEL (reference sequence). Unmatched junction bases numbered 5, after V lost 1 base and J lost 6 bases. There are 14 residues in the CDR3. The CDR3 is CASSQAGQSDGYTF. CDR3 in DNA: TGTGCCAGCAGCCAAGCGGGACAGTCCGATGGCTACACCTTC. Variable domain in full (rest from reference TRBV3-1 and TRBJ1-2): DTAVSQTPKYLVTQMGNDKSIKCEQNLGHDTMYWYKQDSKKFLKIMFSYNNKELIINETVPNRFSPKSPDKAHLNLHINSLELGDSAVYFCASSQAGQSDGYTFGSGTRLTVV.

The V and J genes are TRBV3-1 and TRBJ2-7; D gene uncertain. Trimming took off 4 bases at V and 0 bases at J, with 13 bases between the two ends. The CDR3 is 15 amino acids. Germline V gene lookup returns CDR1 LGHDT and CDR2 YNNKEL (reference sequence). This CDR3 is CASSLTWVHSYEQYF. The CDR3 DNA is TGTGCCAGCAGCCTGACTTGGGTCCACTCCTACGAGCAGTACTTC.

The rearrangement uses TRBV12-3 or TRBV12-4 and TRBJ2-7; tentatively, D is TRBD2 (5 bases). Trimming stripped 9 bases from V and 3 bases from J, with 9 bases between. The CDR3 totals 11 residues. The CDR3 DNA reads TGTGCCAGTTTACGGGGCTACGAGCAGTACTTC. It is translated as CASLRGYEQYF.

Only one count was recorded for this clonotype. The chain has TRBV28 and TRBJ2-3; TRBD1 matches at 9 bases. V shed 7 bases, J shed 1 base, and the junction held 6 bases outside the gene matches. This CDR3 is 15 amino acids long. The germline gives CDR1 MDHEN, CDR2 SYDVKM. CDR3 in amino acids: CASTQGAQGTDTQYF. The CDR3 DNA reads as TGTGCCAGCACACAGGGGGCTCAAGGCACAGATACGCAGTATTTT.

V is TRBV27 and J is TRBJ1-5; a weak D match, TRBD1 (5 bases). V lost 8 bases and J lost 2, with 10 bases in between. Germline loops: CDR1 MNHEY, CDR2 SMNVEV (reference sequence). This CDR3 comprises 13 residues. The CDR3 loop is CASGLGRNQPQHF. CDR3 nucleotides: TGTGCCAGCGGATTGGGACGCAATCAGCCCCAGCATTTT.

The chain links TRBV29-1 to TRBJ2-7; the D call may be TRBD1 or TRBD2 (6 bases each). This CDR3 is 14 amino acids long. Deletions cut 6 bases from V and 0 bases from J, with 15 bases between. The germline gives CDR1 SQVTM, CDR2 ANQGSEA. CDR3 region: CSVPAGGYSYEQYF. The CDR3 DNA sequence: TGCAGCGTCCCCGCCGGGGGCTACTCCTACGAGCAGTACTTC.

This clonotype has a handful of counts. This CDR3 reads CASGMNTEAFF. DNA of the CDR3: TGTGCCAGCGGTATGAACACTGAAGCTTTCTTT. The V call is TRBV6-5, the J call TRBJ1-1; D unresolved. Germline values: CDR1 MNHEY, CDR2 SVGAGI. This CDR3 has 11 amino acids. V lost 8 bases to trimming and J lost 0 bases, with 4 bases between them.

V and J are TRBV14 and TRBJ1-4; 7 nucleotides match TRBD1. After removal of 4 bases from V and 6 bases from J, the junction contained 11 bases not matched to a gene. The CDR3 is made up of 16 amino acids. Germline-derived CDR1 and CDR2 are SGHDN and FVKESK. CDR3 nucleotide sequence: TGTGCCAGCAGCCCAGGCCGGGGACAGATCTATGAAAAACTGTTTTTT. Translation: CASSPGRGQIYEKLFF.

In this sample, this clonotype turned up many times. The CDR3 spells CASSSGRDYEQYF. In DNA form, the CDR3 reads TGTGCCAGCAGTAGTGGCAGGGACTACGAGCAGTACTTC. The V gene is TRBV6-1, the J gene TRBJ2-7, with D tentatively TRBD1 (5 bases). CDR3 length: 13 amino acids. Per the germline V gene, CDR1 is MNHNS and CDR2 is SASEGT. Trimming took off 5 bases at V and 3 bases at J, with 11 bases between the two ends.

This sequence joins TRBV28 and TRBJ1-5; possibly TRBD1 for D (6 bases). This CDR3 spans 15 amino acids. V was pared by 6 bases and J by 0 bases, with 12 bases between. Germline assignment: CDR1 MDHEN and CDR2 SYDVKM. The CDR3, as DNA: TGTGCCAGCAGACCACAGGGTTATAGCAATCAGCCCCAGCATTTT. Residues: CASRPQGYSNQPQHF.

The chain combines TRBV2 with TRBJ2-3, with 9 bases matching TRBD1. The germline gives CDR1 SNHLY, CDR2 FYNNEI. The J segment lost 8 bases and the V segment lost 1 base, leaving 10 bases of the junction unmatched. CDR3 length equals 16 residues. CDR3 sequence reads: CASSEENRGPASTQYF. The CDR3 DNA follows: TGTGCCAGCAGTGAAGAGAACAGGGGGCCCGCTTCTACGCAGTATTTT.